This entry lists 22 T cell receptor beta chains sequenced from one sample in a study of vaccination and CD4 T cells after COVID-19. Treatment here: approximately nine-day PBMC culture with coronavirus spike peptide pools or control peptides (ViraFEST assay). Their antigens remain unidentified. Sequencing of DNA taken from cultured CD4+ T cells relied on the Oncomine TCR Beta short-read assay. TCRdb ran MiXCR on the PCR reads and lists one entry per CDR3 protein. The top ten hold over 15% of the sample, which has about 20,000 distinct CDR3 sequences, 55% seen once. Sequenced sample: CD4+ T cells from blood, cultured in vitro. These receptors came from a human donor who had recovered from COVID-19.

This chain uses TRBV2 with TRBJ1-2; 7 bases are shared with TRBD1. The trim removed 8 bases at V and 6 bases at J, leaving 12 bases unmatched. This CDR3 region has 14 residues. CDR1 is SNHLY and CDR2 is FYNNEI in the germline V gene. CDR3 loop: CASAIDIGTDGYTF. For the CDR3, the DNA is TGTGCCAGCGCCATCGATATAGGGACAGATGGCTACACCTTC.

A single count supports this clonotype. The gene calls are TRBV7-3 and TRBJ2-1; D unresolved. Between the trimmed V and J ends, which lost 5 bases and 4 bases, there was a span of 12 bases. CDR1 and CDR2 from the germline V gene are SGHTA and FQGTGA. The CDR3 is 14 residues long. In DNA form, the CDR3 reads TGTGCCAGCAGCCCCTACCTTTCGTACAATGAGCAGTTCTTC. Translating gives CASSPYLSYNEQFF.

The V call is TRBV4-3, the J call TRBJ1-2; 8 bases line up with TRBD1. The ends lost 4 bases at V and 2 bases at J; junction bases unmatched: 18. The CDR3 sequence is 19 residues long. The germline V gene encodes CDR1 LGHNA and CDR2 YSLEER. The CDR3 spells CASSRVLGSPTGENYGYTF. In DNA form, the CDR3 reads TGCGCCAGCAGCCGCGTCCTCGGCTCCCCGACAGGGGAGAACTATGGCTACACCTTC.

Turning to this clonotype: One end of the junction is discordant with germline, which a read error may explain. V gene TRBV7-9 combines with J gene TRBJ2-2; D is possibly TRBD2 (6 bases). The CDR3 is made up of 17 amino acids. Per the germline V gene, CDR1 is SEHNR and CDR2 is FQNEAQ (reference sequence). CDR3 in amino acids: CASSLGFRGIGVGGLFF. In DNA, the CDR3 is TGTGCCAGCAGCTTAGGCTTTCGAGGTATAGGTGTCGGGGGGCTGTTTTTT.

This chain uses TRBV5-1 with TRBJ2-5; D perhaps matches TRBD1 (6 bases). Trimming left V 2 bases short and J 2 bases short, with 16 bases between. Germline values: CDR1 SGHRS, CDR2 YFSETQ. This CDR3 is built from 16 residues. CDR3 bases: TGCGCCAGCAGCTTCCCGGACAGCCGAGGGCAAGAGACCCAGTACTTC. Its protein product is CASSFPDSRGQETQYF.

This clonotype has more than one count but fewer than ten. The chain employs TRBV5-1 and TRBJ1-2, with 7 bases identical to TRBD1. The CDR3 runs to 14 residues. J lost 2 bases, V lost 3 bases, and 4 bases had no gene match. Germline CDR1 is SGHRS and CDR2 is YFSETQ. The CDR3 loop is CASSSMTGNYGYTF. The CDR3 DNA is TGCGCCAGCAGCTCGATGACAGGGAACTATGGCTACACCTTC.

This clonotype turned up a few times. The V gene is TRBV12-3 or TRBV12-4, the J gene TRBJ1-2, with unresolved D. With 1 base removed from V and 2 bases from J, the gap between germline ends came to 11 bases. This CDR3 has 15 amino acids. For the CDR3, the DNA is TGTGCCAGCAGTTTAGGTAGCTATTTAAACTATGGCTACACCTTC. This sequence encodes CASSLGSYLNYGYTF.

The CDR3 is CASSTRAVTDTQYF. Here the CDR3 DNA reads TGTGCCAGCAGTACCCGGGCTGTCACAGATACGCAGTATTTT. The chain couples TRBV2 to TRBJ2-3; no reliable D call. There are 14 residues in the CDR3. Germline CDR1 reads SNHLY; CDR2 reads FYNNEI. V was pared by 5 bases and J by 2 bases, with 11 bases between. Full variable domain (missing parts from reference TRBV2 and TRBJ2-3): EPEVTQTPSHQVTQMGQEVILRCVPISNHLYFYWYRQILGQKVEFLVSFYNNEISEKSEIFDDQFSVERPDGSNFTLKIRSTKLEDSAMYFCASSTRAVTDTQYFGPGTRLTVL.

The J gene is TRBJ1-5, the V gene TRBV12-3 or TRBV12-4; possible D gene TRBD1, 6 bases. The V gene lost 6 bases and the J gene lost 6 bases, with 18 bases spanning the gap. CDR3 size: 15 residues. The CDR3 loop reads CASSPGVGLSQPQHF. CDR3 nucleotides: TGTGCCAGCAGCCCAGGGGTGGGTTTGAGTCAGCCCCAGCATTTT.

The chain combines TRBV11-2 with TRBJ2-1; D not certain. V gave up 0 bases and J gave up 8 bases, with 8 bases separating them. The CDR3 has 13 residues. Germline loops: CDR1 SGHAT, CDR2 FQNNGV. The CDR3 here is CASSLDRLDEQFF. The CDR3 nucleotides read TGTGCCAGCAGCTTAGATAGGCTTGATGAGCAGTTCTTC.

The rearrangement joins TRBV6-1 to TRBJ2-5, with D possibly TRBD1 on 5 matching bases. Germline V CDR1 and CDR2: MNHNS, SASEGT. The V end was cut by 11 bases, the J end by 7 bases, with 23 bases between. The CDR3 runs to 14 residues. CDR3 coding DNA: TGTGCCGCGAGTGTGCAGGGCTCACGAGGGACCCAGTACTTC. Translating it yields CAASVQGSRGTQYF.

The chain joins TRBV7-9 to TRBJ1-6; D is possibly TRBD1 (5 bases). Germline loops: CDR1 SEHNR, CDR2 FQNEAQ (reference sequence). Trimming cost V 4 bases and J 7 bases, with 11 bases left between them. The CDR3 covers 14 residues. The CDR3 DNA is TGTGCCAGCAGCTCAGGGTATGCCAATTCACCCCTCCACTTT. Its translation: CASSSGYANSPLHF.

This clonotype was seen a few times. V is TRBV6-2 or TRBV6-3 and J is TRBJ2-5, with a weak D call TRBD1 (5 bases). Trimming removed 5 bases from V and 5 bases from J, with 6 bases in between. The CDR3 is made up of 11 amino acids. CDR1 MNHEY and CDR2 SVGEGT come from the germline V gene. The CDR3 region is CASSRGETQYF. CDR3 nucleotides: TGTGCCAGCAGTAGGGGTGAGACCCAGTACTTC.

V is TRBV27 and J is TRBJ2-4; 9 nucleotides agree with TRBD1. Germline CDR1 is MNHEY and CDR2 is SMNVEV (reference sequence). This CDR3 comprises 14 residues. The V gene end was trimmed by 6 bases and the J gene end by 7 bases; junction bases not matched to a gene: 7. CDR3 in DNA: TGTGCCAGCAGACCCGGACAGGGGAGGAACATTCAGTACTTC. Its translation is CASRPGQGRNIQYF.

Here the CDR3 reads CARNNMGWGNTIYF. The CDR3 DNA is TGTGCCAGGAATAACATGGGATGGGGAAACACCATATATTTT. The V and J genes are TRBV19 and TRBJ1-3; the D is unclear. Trimming cost V 9 bases and J 4 bases, with 16 bases left between them. CDR1 LNHDA and CDR2 SQIVND come from the germline V gene (reference sequence). The CDR3 extends over 14 amino acids.

The CDR3 loop reads CASSISGRRNYGYTF. The CDR3 bases are TGTGCCAGTAGTATTTCGGGCAGGAGAAACTATGGCTACACCTTC. The gene calls are TRBV19 and TRBJ1-2; D gene uncertain. Germline V gene sequence: CDR1 LNHDA, CDR2 SQIVND (reference sequence). The CDR3 loop spans 15 amino acids. V was cut by 3 bases and J by 2 bases, with 13 bases left in between.

The chain employs TRBV6-2 or TRBV6-3 and TRBJ2-2; D possibly uses TRBD1 or TRBD2 (5 bases each). Looked up from germline, CDR1 is MNHEY and CDR2 is SVGEGT. The CDR3 length is 16 residues. The V and J ends lost 0 bases and 3 bases respectively, with 11 bases between them. The CDR3 reads CASSYSRGADTGELFF. In DNA, the CDR3 is TGTGCCAGCAGTTACTCGAGAGGGGCGGACACCGGGGAGCTGTTTTTT.

This clonotype showed up just once. The chain recombines TRBV11-2 with TRBJ1-6, with TRBD1 matching 8 bases. V was clipped by 0 bases and J by 1 base; unmatched bases: 8. The CDR3 is 19 amino acids. Germline CDR1 SGHAT, CDR2 FQNNGV. In DNA form, the CDR3 reads TGTGCCAGCAGCTTAGATATGCCGGACAGGGTTTCCTATAATTCACCCCTCCACTTT. Translated: CASSLDMPDRVSYNSPLHF. Supplemented by reference TRBV11-2 and TRBJ1-6, the full variable domain reads EAGVAQSPRYKIIEKRQSVAFWCNPISGHATLYWYQQILGQGPKLLIQFQNNGVVDDSQLPKDRFSAERLKGVDSTLKIQPAKLEDSAVYLCASSLDMPDRVSYNSPLHFGNGTRLTVT.

V and J are TRBV19 and TRBJ2-2, with D unresolved. V lost 6 bases, J lost 4 bases, and 9 bases lay in between. From germline, CDR1 is LNHDA and CDR2 SQIVND (reference sequence). The CDR3 is made up of 13 amino acids. CDR3 nucleotide sequence: TGTGCCAGTAGCTCTATGGGCACCGGGGAGCTGTTTTTT. Its protein product is CASSSMGTGELFF.

This clonotype was observed a handful of times. The chain carries TRBV20-1 and TRBJ1-6; no reliable D call. This CDR3 comprises 12 residues. Germline CDR1 DFQATT, CDR2 SNEGSKA (reference sequence). Between the trimmed V and J ends, which lost 5 bases and 14 bases, there was a span of 16 bases. Written as DNA, the CDR3 is TGCAGTGCTCCCAAAAGTAAGGTGGCCCTCCACTTT. Translating gives CSAPKSKVALHF.

This rearrangement joins TRBV6-5 to TRBJ1-2, with D uncertain. Trimming took off 2 bases at V and 8 bases at J, with 9 bases between the two ends. Looked up from germline, CDR1 is MNHEY and CDR2 is SVGAGI. The CDR3 has 12 residues. CDR3 sequence: CASSYVRGGYTF. DNA of the CDR3: TGTGCCAGCAGTTACGTGCGCGGAGGCTACACCTTC.

The chain is built from TRBV6-2 or TRBV6-3 and TRBJ1-2, with TRBD1 matching 10 bases. CDR3 length: 16 residues. CDR1 is MNHEY, CDR2 SVGEGT, per germline. The ends lost 6 bases at V and 1 base at J; junction bases unmatched: 8. The CDR3 DNA sequence: TGTGCCAGCAGCCCTTGGGGACAGGGGATTAACTATGGCTACACCTTC. Protein: CASSPWGQGINYGYTF.